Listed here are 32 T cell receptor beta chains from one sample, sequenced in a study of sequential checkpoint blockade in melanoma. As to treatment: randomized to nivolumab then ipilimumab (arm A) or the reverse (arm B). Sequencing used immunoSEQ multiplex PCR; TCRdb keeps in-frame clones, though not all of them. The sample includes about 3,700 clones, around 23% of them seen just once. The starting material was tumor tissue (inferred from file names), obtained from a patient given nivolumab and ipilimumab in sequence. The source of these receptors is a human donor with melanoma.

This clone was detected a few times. CDR3 protein: CASSPGLAGIWDQETQYF. In DNA form, the CDR3 reads TGTGCCAGCTCGCCCGGACTAGCGGGAATTTGGGACCAAGAGACCCAGTACTTC. The J gene is TRBJ2-5, the V gene TRBV18, with TRBD2 matching over 12 bases. Trimming took 6 bases from V and 0 from J; bases not matched to a gene: 11. The CDR3 totals 18 residues. Germline V CDR1 and CDR2: KGHSH, LQKENI.

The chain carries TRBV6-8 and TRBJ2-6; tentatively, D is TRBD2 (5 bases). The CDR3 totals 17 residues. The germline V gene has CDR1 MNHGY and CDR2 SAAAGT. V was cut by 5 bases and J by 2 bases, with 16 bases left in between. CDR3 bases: TGTGCCAGCAGTAGGCCAAGGGCGGGCACTGGGGCCAACGTCCTGACTTTC. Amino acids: CASSRPRAGTGANVLTF.

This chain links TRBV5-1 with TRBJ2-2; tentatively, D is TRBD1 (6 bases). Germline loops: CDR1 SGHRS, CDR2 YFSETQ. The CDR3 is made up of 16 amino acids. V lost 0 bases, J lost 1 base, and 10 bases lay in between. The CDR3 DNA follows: TGCGCCAGCAGCTTGGCCTGGGGGCAGAACACCGGGGAGCTGTTTTTT. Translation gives CASSLAWGQNTGELFF.

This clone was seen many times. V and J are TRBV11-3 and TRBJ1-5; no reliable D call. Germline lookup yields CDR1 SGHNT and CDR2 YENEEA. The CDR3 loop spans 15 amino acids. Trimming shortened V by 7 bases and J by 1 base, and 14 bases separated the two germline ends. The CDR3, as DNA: TGTGCCAGCACCTTCTGGGTAGGGAGCAATCAGCCCCAGCATTTT. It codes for CASTFWVGSNQPQHF.

CDR3 protein: CASSYIEGSSYEQYF. CDR3 coding DNA: TGTGCCAGCAGTTACATTGAGGGAAGCTCCTACGAGCAGTACTTC. This chain uses TRBV6-8 with TRBJ2-7; D may be TRBD2 (5 bases). The germline CDR1 and CDR2 sequences are MNHGY and SAAAGT. This CDR3 has 15 residues. V was trimmed by 2 bases and J by 0 bases, leaving 11 bases between them.

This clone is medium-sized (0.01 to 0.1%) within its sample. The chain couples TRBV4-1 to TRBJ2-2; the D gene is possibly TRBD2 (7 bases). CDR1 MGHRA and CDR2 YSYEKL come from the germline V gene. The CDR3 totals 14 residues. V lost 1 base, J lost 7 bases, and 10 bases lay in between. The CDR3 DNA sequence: TGCGCCAGCAGCCAAGGGGGGGGCCACGGGGAGCTGTTTTTT. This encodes CASSQGGGHGELFF.

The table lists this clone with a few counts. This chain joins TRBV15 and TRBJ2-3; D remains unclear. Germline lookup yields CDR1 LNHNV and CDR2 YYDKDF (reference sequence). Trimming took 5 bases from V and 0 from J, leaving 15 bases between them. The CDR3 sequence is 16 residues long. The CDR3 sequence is CATSHRIRTSTDTQYF. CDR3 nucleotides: TGTGCCACCAGCCACAGAATTCGAACTAGCACAGATACGCAGTATTTT.

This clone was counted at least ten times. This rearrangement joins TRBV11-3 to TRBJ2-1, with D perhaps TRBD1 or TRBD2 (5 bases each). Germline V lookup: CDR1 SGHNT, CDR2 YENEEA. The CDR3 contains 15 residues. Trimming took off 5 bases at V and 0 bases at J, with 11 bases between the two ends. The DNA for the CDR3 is TGTGCCAGCAGCACAGAGGGGAGCTCCTACAATGAGCAGTTCTTC. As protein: CASSTEGSSYNEQFF.

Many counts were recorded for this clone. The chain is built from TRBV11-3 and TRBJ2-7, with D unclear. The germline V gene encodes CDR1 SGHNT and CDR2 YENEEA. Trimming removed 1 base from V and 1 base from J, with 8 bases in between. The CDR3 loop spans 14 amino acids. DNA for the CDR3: TGTGCCAGCAGCTTAGGACCGGAATCCTACGAGCAGTACTTC. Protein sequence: CASSLGPESYEQYF. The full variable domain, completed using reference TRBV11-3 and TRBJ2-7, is EAGVVQSPRYKIIEKKQPVAFWCNPISGHNTLYWYLQNLGQGPELLIRYENEEAVDDSQLPKDRFSAERLKGVDSTLKIQPAELGDSAVYLCASSLGPESYEQYFGPGTRLTVT.

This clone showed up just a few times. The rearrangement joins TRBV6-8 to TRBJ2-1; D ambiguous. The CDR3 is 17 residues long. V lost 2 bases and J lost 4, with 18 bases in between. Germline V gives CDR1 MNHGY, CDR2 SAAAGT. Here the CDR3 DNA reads TGTGCCAGCAGTTACGATAGACCCATCATGGCTTACAATGAGCAGTTCTTC. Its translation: CASSYDRPIMAYNEQFF.

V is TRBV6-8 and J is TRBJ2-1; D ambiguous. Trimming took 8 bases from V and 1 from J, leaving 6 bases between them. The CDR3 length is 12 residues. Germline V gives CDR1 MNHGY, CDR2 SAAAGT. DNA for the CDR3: TGTGCCAGCGAGTATTCCTACAATGAGCAGTTCTTC. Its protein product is CASEYSYNEQFF.

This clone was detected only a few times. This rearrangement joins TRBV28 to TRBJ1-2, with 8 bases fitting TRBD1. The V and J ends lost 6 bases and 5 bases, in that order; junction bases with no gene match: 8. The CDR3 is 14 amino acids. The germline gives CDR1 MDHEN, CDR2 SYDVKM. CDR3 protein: CASRKRTGFYGYTF. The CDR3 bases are TGTGCCAGCAGAAAACGGACAGGGTTTTATGGCTACACCTTC.

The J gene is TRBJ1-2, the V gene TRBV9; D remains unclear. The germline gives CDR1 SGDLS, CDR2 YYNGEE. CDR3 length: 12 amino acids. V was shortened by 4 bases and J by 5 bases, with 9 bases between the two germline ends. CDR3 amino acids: CASSTTSYGYTF. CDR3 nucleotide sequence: TGTGCCAGCAGCACTACTAGTTATGGCTACACCTTC.

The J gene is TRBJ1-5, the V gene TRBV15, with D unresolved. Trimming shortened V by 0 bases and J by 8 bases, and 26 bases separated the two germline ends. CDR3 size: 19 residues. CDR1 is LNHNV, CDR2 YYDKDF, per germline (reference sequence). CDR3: CATSRDNFSLLWRSKPQHF. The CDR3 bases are TGTGCCACCAGCAGAGACAATTTTAGCCTTTTGTGGAGATCAAAGCCCCAGCATTTT.

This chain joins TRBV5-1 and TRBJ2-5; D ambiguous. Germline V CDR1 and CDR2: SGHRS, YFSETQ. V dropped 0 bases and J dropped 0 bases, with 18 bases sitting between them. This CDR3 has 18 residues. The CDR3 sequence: CASSLAALGLAYQETQYF. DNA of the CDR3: TGCGCCAGCAGCTTGGCCGCTTTAGGCTTAGCCTACCAAGAGACCCAGTACTTC.

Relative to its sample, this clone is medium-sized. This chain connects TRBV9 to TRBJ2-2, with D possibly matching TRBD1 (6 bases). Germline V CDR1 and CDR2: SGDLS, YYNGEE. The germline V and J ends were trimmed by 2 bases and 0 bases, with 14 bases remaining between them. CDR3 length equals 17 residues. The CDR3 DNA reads TGTGCCAGCAGCGTCCGCCGACAGGACGCGAACACCGGGGAGCTGTTTTTT. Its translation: CASSVRRQDANTGELFF.

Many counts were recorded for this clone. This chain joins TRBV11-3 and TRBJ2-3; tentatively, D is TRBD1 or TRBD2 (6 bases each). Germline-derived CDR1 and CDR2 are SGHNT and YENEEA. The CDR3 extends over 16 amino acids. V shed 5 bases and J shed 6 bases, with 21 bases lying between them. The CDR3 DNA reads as TGTGCCAGCAGCCCGGGTTCAAGAAGGGGGAGGGATACGCAGTATTTT. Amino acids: CASSPGSRRGRDTQYF.

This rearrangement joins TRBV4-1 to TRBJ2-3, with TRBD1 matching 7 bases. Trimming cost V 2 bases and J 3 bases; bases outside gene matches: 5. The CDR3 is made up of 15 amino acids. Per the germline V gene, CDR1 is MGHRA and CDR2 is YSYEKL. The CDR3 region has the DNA TGCGCCAGCAGCCAATCGACAGGGAATACAGATACGCAGTATTTT. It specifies CASSQSTGNTDTQYF.

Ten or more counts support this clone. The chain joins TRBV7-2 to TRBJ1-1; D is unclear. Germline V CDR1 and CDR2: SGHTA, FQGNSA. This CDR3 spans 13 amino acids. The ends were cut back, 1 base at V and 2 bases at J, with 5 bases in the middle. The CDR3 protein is CASSLGHNTEAFF. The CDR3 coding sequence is TGTGCCAGCAGCTTAGGGCATAACACTGAAGCTTTCTTT.

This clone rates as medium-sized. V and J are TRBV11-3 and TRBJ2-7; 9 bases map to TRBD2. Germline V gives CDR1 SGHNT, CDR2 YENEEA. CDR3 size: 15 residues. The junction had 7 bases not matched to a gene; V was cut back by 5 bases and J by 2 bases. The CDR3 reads CASSKGLAKPYEQYF. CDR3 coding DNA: TGTGCCAGCAGCAAAGGACTAGCGAAACCCTACGAGCAGTACTTC.

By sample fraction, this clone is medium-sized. The CDR3 sequence is CASRTATGTTTRTEQYF. In nucleotides, the CDR3 is TGTGCCAGCAGAACGGCCACCGGGACTACGACTCGAACCGAGCAGTACTTC. The chain has TRBV11-3 and TRBJ2-7; 7 positions match TRBD2. Germline values: CDR1 SGHNT, CDR2 YENEEA. CDR3 length: 17 amino acids. V was clipped by 6 bases and J by 6 bases; unmatched bases: 20.

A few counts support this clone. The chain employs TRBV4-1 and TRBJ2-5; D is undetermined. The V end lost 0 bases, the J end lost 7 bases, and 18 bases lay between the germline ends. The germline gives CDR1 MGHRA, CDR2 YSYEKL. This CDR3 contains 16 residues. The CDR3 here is CASSQELGLRWVTQYF. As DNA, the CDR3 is TGCGCCAGCAGCCAAGAATTGGGTCTGAGGTGGGTGACCCAGTACTTC.

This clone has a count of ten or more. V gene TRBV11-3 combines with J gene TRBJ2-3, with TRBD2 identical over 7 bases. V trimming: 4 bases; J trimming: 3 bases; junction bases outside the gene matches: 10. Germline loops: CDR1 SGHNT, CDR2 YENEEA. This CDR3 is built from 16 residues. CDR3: CASSSRGGLETDTQYF. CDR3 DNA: TGTGCCAGCAGCTCCCGCGGGGGATTGGAAACAGATACGCAGTATTTT.

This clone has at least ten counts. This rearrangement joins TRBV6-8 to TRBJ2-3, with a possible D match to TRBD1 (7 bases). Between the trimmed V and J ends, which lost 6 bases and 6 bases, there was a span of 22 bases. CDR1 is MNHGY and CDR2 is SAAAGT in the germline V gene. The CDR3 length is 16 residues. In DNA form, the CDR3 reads TGTGCCAGCAGCCGAACCCAGGGGGGAATTGGGGATACGCAGTATTTT. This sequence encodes CASSRTQGGIGDTQYF.

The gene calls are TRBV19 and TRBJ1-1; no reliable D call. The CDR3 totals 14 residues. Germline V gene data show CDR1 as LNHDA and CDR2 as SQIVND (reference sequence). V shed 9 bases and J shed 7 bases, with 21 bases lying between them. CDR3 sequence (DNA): TGTGCCAGCTTCAACACCGGAGGGTCCCTTGAAGCTTTCTTT. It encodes CASFNTGGSLEAFF.

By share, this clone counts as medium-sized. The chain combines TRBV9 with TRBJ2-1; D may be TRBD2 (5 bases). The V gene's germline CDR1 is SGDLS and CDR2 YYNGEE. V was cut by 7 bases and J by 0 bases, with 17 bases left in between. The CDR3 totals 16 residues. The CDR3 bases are TGTGCCAGCGAAGACTGGCGGAGGAGCTCCTACAATGAGCAGTTCTTC. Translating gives CASEDWRRSSYNEQFF.

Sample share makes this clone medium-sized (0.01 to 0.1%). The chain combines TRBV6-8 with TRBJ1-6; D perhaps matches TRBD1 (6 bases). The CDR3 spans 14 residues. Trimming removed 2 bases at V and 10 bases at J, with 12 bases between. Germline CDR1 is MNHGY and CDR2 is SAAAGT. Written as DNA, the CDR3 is TGTGCCAGCAGTTACCCCCAGACAGGCTCACCCCTCCACTTT. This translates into CASSYPQTGSPLHF.

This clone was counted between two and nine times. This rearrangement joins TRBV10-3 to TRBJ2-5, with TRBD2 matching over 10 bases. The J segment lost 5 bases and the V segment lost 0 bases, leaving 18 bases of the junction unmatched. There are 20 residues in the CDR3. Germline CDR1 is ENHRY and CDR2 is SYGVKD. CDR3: CAISESWDDSGRTEGETQYF. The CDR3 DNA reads TGTGCCATCAGTGAGTCATGGGATGATAGCGGGAGGACCGAGGGGGAGACCCAGTACTTC.

The CDR3 nucleotides read TGCGCCAGCAGTCAGAGGACTAGCGGGAGTCATGAGCAGTTCTTC. Translated, it gives CASSQRTSGSHEQFF. The chain couples TRBV10-2 to TRBJ2-1; 13 nucleotides match TRBD2. CDR3 length equals 15 residues. In germline, CDR1 is WSHSY, CDR2 SAAADI. The V segment lost 5 bases and the J segment 8 bases; nucleotides outside the gene matches: 6.

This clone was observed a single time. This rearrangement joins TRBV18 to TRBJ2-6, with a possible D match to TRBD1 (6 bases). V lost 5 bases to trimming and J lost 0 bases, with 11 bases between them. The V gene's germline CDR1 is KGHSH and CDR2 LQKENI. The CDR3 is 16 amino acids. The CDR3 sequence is CASSVRDISGANVLTF. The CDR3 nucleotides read TGTGCCAGCTCAGTTCGGGACATCTCTGGGGCCAACGTCCTGACTTTC. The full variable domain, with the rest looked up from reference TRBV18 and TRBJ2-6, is NAGVMQNPRHLVRRRGQEARLRCSPMKGHSHVYWYRQLPEEGLKFMVYLQKENIIDESGMPKERFSAEFPKEGPSILRIQQVVRGDSAAYFCASSVRDISGANVLTFGAGSRLTVL.

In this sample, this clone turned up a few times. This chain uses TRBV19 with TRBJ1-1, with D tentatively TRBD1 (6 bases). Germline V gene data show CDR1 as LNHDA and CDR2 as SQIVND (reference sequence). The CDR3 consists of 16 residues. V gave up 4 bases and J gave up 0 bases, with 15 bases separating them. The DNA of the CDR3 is TGTGCCAGTAGTAAGGGGGGTTGGGAGTTGAACACTGAAGCTTTCTTT. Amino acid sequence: CASSKGGWELNTEAFF.

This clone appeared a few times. The CDR3 protein is CASTPFSYEQFF. Here the CDR3 DNA reads TGTGCCAGCACTCCTTTTTCCTATGAGCAGTTCTTC. The genes are TRBV12-5 and TRBJ2-1; D is ambiguous. Germline CDR1 reads LGHNT; CDR2 reads FRNRAP. The CDR3 consists of 12 residues.